Below are 10 T cell receptor beta chains sequenced from a single sample in a study of human thymus T cells. Corrective heart surgery yielded resections, and these provided the thymus tissue. Generated by immunoSEQ multiplex PCR, the TCRdb table keeps only in-frame clones and is missing some. The table has roughly 130,000 clones, around 94% seen once. Sequencing was done on a sample of thymus tissue. These receptors were obtained from a boy younger than two with a congenital heart defect but otherwise immunologically healthy.

The chain combines TRBV4-2 with TRBJ2-2; tentative D call: TRBD1 (5 bases). The CDR3 runs 16 residues. Trimming took off 0 bases at V and 7 bases at J, with 15 bases between the two ends. The germline CDR1 and CDR2 sequences are LGHNA and YNFKEQ. CDR3 coding DNA: TGTGCCAGCAGCCAAGAAGCAGGGAAGCAAAACGGGGAGCTGTTTTTT. Its translation is CASSQEAGKQNGELFF.

V usage is TRBV5-4 and J usage is TRBJ2-1; TRBD2 aligns across 7 bases. This CDR3 has 14 amino acids. V lost 1 base, J lost 8 bases, and 6 bases stayed unmatched. Germline V gene data show CDR1 as SGHNT and CDR2 as YYREEE (reference sequence). The chain's CDR3 is CASSLQLGRDEQFF. The DNA of the CDR3 is TGTGCCAGCAGCTTGCAGCTAGGGAGGGATGAGCAGTTCTTC.

The sample holds one count of this clone. This chain connects TRBV4-2 to TRBJ2-7; D perhaps matches TRBD1 (5 bases). V lost 4 bases to trimming and J lost 0 bases, with 22 bases between them. Germline CDR1 and CDR2: LGHNA and YNFKEQ. This CDR3 contains 18 residues. CDR3 sequence: CASSRVTGQGASSYEQYF. CDR3 coding DNA: TGTGCCAGCAGCCGCGTAACCGGTCAAGGGGCTAGCTCCTACGAGCAGTACTTC.

The table lists this clone with a count of one. The chain links TRBV28 to TRBJ1-5; 10 nucleotides line up with TRBD1. Germline V gene sequence: CDR1 MDHEN, CDR2 SYDVKM. J lost 3 bases, V lost 2 bases, and 10 bases had no gene match. CDR3 length: 18 amino acids. CDR3 sequence reads: CASSLAPPTGGHNQPQHF. The CDR3 DNA reads TGTGCCAGCAGTTTAGCCCCCCCGACAGGGGGCCACAATCAGCCCCAGCATTTT. Drawing the rest from reference TRBV28 and TRBJ1-5, the complete variable domain is DVKVTQSSRYLVKRTGEKVFLECVQDMDHENMFWYRQDPGLGLRLIYFSYDVKMKEKGDIPEGYSVSREKKERFSLILESASTNQTSMYLCASSLAPPTGGHNQPQHFGDGTRLSIL.

The rearrangement uses TRBV15 and TRBJ1-5; 7 positions agree with TRBD1. The V gene's germline CDR1 is LNHNV and CDR2 YYDKDF (reference sequence). The CDR3 is made up of 13 amino acids. V trimming: 5 bases; J trimming: 7 bases; junction bases outside the gene matches: 5. CDR3 bases: TGTGCCACCAGCGAAACAGGGGTCCAGCCCCAGCATTTT. Protein sequence: CATSETGVQPQHF.

This chain uses TRBV7-8 with TRBJ1-1; TRBD1 matches 7 bases. Germline V CDR1 and CDR2: SGHVS, FQNEAQ. The ends lost 8 bases at V and 1 base at J; junction bases unmatched: 19. This CDR3 comprises 18 residues. This chain's CDR3 is CASSGGQTDGIRNTEAFF. CDR3 nucleotide sequence: TGTGCCAGCTCAGGGGGACAGACAGACGGAATCAGGAACACTGAAGCTTTCTTT.

The chain joins TRBV28 to TRBJ2-7, with D unclear. Trimming stripped 4 bases from V and 0 bases from J, with 19 bases between. The CDR3 is made up of 17 amino acids. Per the germline V gene, CDR1 is MDHEN and CDR2 is SYDVKM. The CDR3 DNA reads as TGTGCCAGCAGTTACGGTCCGAGACACGATATCTCCTACGAGCAGTACTTC. Residues: CASSYGPRHDISYEQYF.

The CDR3 protein is CASSLAPQVYGYTF. The CDR3 bases are TGTGCCAGCAGCTTAGCCCCCCAGGTCTATGGCTACACCTTC. The V call is TRBV7-6, the J call TRBJ1-2, with D hard to call. CDR1 SGHVS and CDR2 FNYEAQ come from the germline V gene. V lost 0 bases to trimming and J lost 4 bases, with 9 bases between them. The CDR3 extends over 14 amino acids.

This chain uses TRBV7-9 with TRBJ1-4; D is unresolved. The CDR3 loop spans 14 amino acids. V lost 3 bases and J 8 bases, leaving 13 bases between the germline ends. Looked up from germline, CDR1 is SEHNR and CDR2 is FQNEAQ (reference sequence). The CDR3 nucleotides are TGTGCCAGCAGCTTTGGTAGAAAAGGGGAAAAACTGTTTTTT. As protein: CASSFGRKGEKLFF. Using reference TRBV7-9 and TRBJ1-4 for the parts outside the CDR3, the full variable domain is DTGVSQNPRHKITKRGQNVTFRCDPISEHNRLYWYRQTLGQGPEFLTYFQNEAQLEKSRLLSDRFSAERPKGSFSTLEIQRTEQGDSAMYLCASSFGRKGEKLFFGSGTQLSVL.

The V gene is TRBV6-5, the J gene TRBJ2-7; 7 bases align to TRBD2. The ends lost 2 bases at V and 1 base at J; junction bases unmatched: 2. Per the germline V gene, CDR1 is MNHEY and CDR2 is SVGAGI. The CDR3 has 14 amino acids. DNA of the CDR3: TGTGCCAGCAGTTACGGCGGGGGATCCTACGAGCAGTACTTC. Its protein is CASSYGGGSYEQYF.